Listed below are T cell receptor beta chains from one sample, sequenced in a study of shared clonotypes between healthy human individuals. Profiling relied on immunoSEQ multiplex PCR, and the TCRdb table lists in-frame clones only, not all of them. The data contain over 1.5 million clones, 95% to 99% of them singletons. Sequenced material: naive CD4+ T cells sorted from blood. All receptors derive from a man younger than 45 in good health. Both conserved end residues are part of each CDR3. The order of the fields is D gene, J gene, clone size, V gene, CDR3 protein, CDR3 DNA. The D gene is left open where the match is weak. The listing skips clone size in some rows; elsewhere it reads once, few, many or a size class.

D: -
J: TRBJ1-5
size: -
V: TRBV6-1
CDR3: CASSDNPGGNQPQHF
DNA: TGTGCCAGCAGCGACAACCCCGGGGGAAATCAGCCCCAGCATTTT

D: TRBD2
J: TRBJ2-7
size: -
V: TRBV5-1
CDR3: CASSKGTSGSGSYEQYF
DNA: TGCGCCAGCAGTAAAGGGACTAGCGGGAGTGGGTCCTACGAGCAGTACTTC

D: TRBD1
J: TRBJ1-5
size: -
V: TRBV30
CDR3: CAWRQPGQGLNQPQHF
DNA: TGTGCCTGGAGACAGCCGGGACAGGGGCTCAATCAGCCCCAGCATTTT

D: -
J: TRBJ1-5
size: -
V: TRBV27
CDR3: CASSSKGDVGLAQHF
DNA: TGTGCCAGCAGTTCCAAAGGGGACGTAGGGCTCGCCCAGCATTTT

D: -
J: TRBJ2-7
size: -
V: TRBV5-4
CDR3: CASSLFGSVGYEQYF
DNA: TGTGCCAGCAGCTTGTTCGGCAGTGTCGGCTACGAGCAGTACTTC

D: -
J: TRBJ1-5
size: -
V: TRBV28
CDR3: CASSLRNQPQHF
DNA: TGTGCCAGCAGTTTAAGGAATCAGCCCCAGCATTTT

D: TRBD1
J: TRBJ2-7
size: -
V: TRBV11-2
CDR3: CASSPGQGYSYEQYF
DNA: TGTGCCAGCAGCCCGGGACAGGGTTACTCCTACGAGCAGTACTTC

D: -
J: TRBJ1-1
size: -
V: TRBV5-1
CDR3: CASSYSIPNTEAFF
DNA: TGCGCCAGCAGCTATTCTATCCCGAACACTGAAGCTTTCTTT

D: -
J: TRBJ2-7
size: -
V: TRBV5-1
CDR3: CASSIGTAGEQYF
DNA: TGCGCCAGCAGCATAGGGACTGCGGGGGAGCAGTACTTC

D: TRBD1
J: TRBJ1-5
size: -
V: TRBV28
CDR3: CASSTRGQGAFNQPQHF
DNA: TGTGCCAGCAGTACCCGAGGACAGGGGGCATTCAATCAGCCCCAGCATTTT

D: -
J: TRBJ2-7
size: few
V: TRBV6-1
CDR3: CASSEALPEQYF
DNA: TGTGCCAGCAGTGAAGCCCTTCCCGAGCAGTACTTC

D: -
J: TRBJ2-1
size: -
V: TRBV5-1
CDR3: CASSLDLSSYNEQFF
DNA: TGCGCCAGCAGCTTGGACTTGAGCTCCTACAATGAGCAGTTCTTC

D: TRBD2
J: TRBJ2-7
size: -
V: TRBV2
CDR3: CASSGTSGLGSYEQYF
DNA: TGTGCCAGCAGTGGGACTAGCGGATTAGGATCCTACGAGCAGTACTTC

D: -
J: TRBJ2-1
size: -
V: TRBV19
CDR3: CASSIIRAGEQFF
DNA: TGTGCCAGTAGTATTATCAGGGCCGGTGAGCAGTTCTTC

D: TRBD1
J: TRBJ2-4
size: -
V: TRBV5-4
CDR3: CASSPKDRGNIQYF
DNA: TGTGCCAGCAGCCCAAAGGACAGGGGAAACATTCAGTACTTC

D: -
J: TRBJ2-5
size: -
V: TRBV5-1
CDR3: CASSSRPAETQYF
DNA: TGCGCCAGCAGCTCACGGCCGGCGGAGACCCAGTACTTC

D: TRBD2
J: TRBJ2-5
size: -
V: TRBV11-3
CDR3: CASSSGLAGGSETQYF
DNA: TGTGCCAGCAGCTCGGGACTAGCGGGAGGTTCAGAGACCCAGTACTTC

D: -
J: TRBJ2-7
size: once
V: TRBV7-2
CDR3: CASSSAGFSYEQYF
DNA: TGTGCCAGCAGCTCCGCGGGGTTCTCCTACGAGCAGTACTTC

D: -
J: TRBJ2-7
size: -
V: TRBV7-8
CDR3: CASSPPRVAYEQYF
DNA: TGTGCCAGCAGCCCCCCCCGGGTAGCCTACGAGCAGTACTTC

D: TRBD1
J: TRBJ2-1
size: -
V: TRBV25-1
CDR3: CASSVTGTGVGEQFF
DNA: TGTGCCAGCAGTGTCACCGGGACAGGGGTGGGTGAGCAGTTCTTC

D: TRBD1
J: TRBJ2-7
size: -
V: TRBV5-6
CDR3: CASSLYGTGDDEQYF
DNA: TGTGCCAGCAGCTTGTATGGGACAGGGGACGACGAGCAGTACTTC

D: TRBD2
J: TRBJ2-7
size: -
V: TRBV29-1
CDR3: CSVAPGLGGEQYF
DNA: TGCAGCGTTGCACCGGGACTAGGGGGCGAGCAGTACTTC

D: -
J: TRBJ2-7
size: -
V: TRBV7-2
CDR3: CASSKTGSAGRVAYEQYF
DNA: TGTGCCAGCAGCAAGACAGGGTCAGCGGGCAGGGTGGCCTACGAGCAGTACTTC

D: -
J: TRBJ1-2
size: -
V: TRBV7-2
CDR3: CASSLLRGARGYTF
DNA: TGTGCCAGCAGCTTACTTAGGGGGGCCAGGGGCTACACCTTC

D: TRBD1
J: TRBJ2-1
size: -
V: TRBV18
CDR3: CASSPQGQGAGEQFF
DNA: TGTGCCAGCTCACCCCAAGGACAGGGGGCGGGTGAGCAGTTCTTC

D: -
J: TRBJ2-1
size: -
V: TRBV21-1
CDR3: CASNVGAPQRSSYNEQFF
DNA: TGTGCCAGCAACGTAGGGGCTCCTCAACGGAGCTCCTACAATGAGCAGTTCTTC

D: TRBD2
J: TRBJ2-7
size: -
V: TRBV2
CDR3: CASREGGRRPRNEQYF
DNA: TGTGCCAGCAGGGAGGGCGGGAGGCGGCCCAGGAACGAGCAGTACTTC

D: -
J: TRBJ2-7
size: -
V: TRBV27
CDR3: CASSLNRAYEQYF
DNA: TGTGCCAGCAGTTTGAACAGAGCCTACGAGCAGTACTTC

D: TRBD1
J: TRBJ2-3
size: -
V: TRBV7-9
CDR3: CASSRWTGEVTDTQYF
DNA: TGTGCCAGCAGCCGGTGGACAGGGGAGGTCACAGATACGCAGTATTTT

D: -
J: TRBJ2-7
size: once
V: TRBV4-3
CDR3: CASSQLRAYEQYF
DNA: TGCGCCAGCAGCCAACTGAGGGCCTACGAGCAGTACTTC

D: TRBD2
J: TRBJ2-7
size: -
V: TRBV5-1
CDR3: CASSLARGGASGSRNEQYF
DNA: TGCGCCAGCAGCTTGGCCCGCGGGGGGGCTAGCGGGAGTAGAAACGAGCAGTACTTC

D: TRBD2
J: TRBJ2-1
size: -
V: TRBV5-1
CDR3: CASSLGLAGFYNEQFF
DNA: TGCGCCAGCAGCTTGGGACTAGCGGGATTCTACAATGAGCAGTTCTTC

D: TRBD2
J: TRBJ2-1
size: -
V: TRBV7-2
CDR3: CASSSLAGGYNEQFF
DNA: TGTGCCAGCAGCTCCCTAGCGGGAGGGTACAATGAGCAGTTCTTC

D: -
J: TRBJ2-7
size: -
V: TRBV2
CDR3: CASSEEGTEQYF
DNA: TGTGCCAGCAGTGAGGAAGGGACCGAGCAGTACTTC

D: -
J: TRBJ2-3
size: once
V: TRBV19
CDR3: CASNTGASTDTQYF
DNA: TGTGCCAGTAATACAGGAGCCAGTACAGATACGCAGTATTTT

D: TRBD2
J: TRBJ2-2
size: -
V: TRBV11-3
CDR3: CASSPRLAGRAGELFF
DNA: TGTGCCAGCAGCCCCCGACTAGCGGGGAGAGCCGGGGAGCTGTTTTTT

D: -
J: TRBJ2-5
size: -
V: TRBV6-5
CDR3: CASRGGGKETQYF
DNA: TGTGCCAGCAGGGGTGGGGGGAAGGAGACCCAGTACTTC

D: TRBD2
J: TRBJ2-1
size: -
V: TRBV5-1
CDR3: CASSLAWSGGDEQFF
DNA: TGCGCCAGCAGCTTGGCGTGGTCGGGAGGGGATGAGCAGTTCTTC

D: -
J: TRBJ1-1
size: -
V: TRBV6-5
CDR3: CATKTDGFLNTEAFF
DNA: TGTGCCACTAAGACGGACGGGTTTTTGAACACTGAAGCTTTCTTT

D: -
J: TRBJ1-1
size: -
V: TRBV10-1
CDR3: CASSESAPGYTEAFF
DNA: TGCGCCAGCAGTGAGTCGGCCCCTGGTTACACTGAAGCTTTCTTT

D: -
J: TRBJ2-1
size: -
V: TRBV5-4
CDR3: CASSSPAGWGEQFF
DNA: TGTGCCAGCAGCTCCCCGGCAGGGTGGGGCGAGCAGTTCTTC

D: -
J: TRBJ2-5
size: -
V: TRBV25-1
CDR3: CASSEFPETQYF
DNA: TGTGCCAGCAGTGAATTCCCGGAGACCCAGTACTTC

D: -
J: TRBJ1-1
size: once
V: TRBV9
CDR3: CASSALGPTNTEAFF
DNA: TGTGCCAGCAGTGCCCTGGGACCGACTAACACTGAAGCTTTCTTT

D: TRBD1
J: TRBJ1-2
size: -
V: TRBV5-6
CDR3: CASRTGGIYGYTF
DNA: TGTGCCAGCCGGACAGGGGGTATCTATGGCTACACCTTC

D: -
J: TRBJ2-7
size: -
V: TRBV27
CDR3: CASSFGGNEQYF
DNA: TGTGCCAGCAGTTTTGGCGGGAACGAGCAGTACTTC

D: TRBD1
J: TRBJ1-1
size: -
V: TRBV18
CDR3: CASSPLDRGTAFF
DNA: TGTGCCAGCTCACCACTGGACAGGGGGACGGCTTTCTTT

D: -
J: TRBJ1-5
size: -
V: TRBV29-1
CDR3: CSGGDSNQPQHF
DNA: TGCAGCGGGGGGGATAGCAATCAGCCCCAGCATTTT

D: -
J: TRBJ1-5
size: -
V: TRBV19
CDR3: CASITTGRSNQPQHF
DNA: TGTGCCAGTATCACCACAGGGAGAAGCAATCAGCCCCAGCATTTT

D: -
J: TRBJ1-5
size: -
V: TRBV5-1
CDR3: CASSLEVGQPQHF
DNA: TGCGCCAGCAGCTTGGAGGTCGGACAGCCCCAGCATTTT

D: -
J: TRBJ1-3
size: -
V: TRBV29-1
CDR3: CSSQEVVWGAEGNTIYF
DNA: TGCAGCTCCCAAGAGGTGGTATGGGGGGCGGAAGGAAACACCATATATTTT

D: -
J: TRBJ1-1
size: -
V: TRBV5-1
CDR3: CASSFGRSNTEAFF
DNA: TGCGCCAGCAGCTTTGGCAGGTCGAACACTGAAGCTTTCTTT

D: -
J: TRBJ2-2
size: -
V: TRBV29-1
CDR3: CSVAGTGRVTGELFF
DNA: TGCAGCGTTGCTGGAACAGGGCGTGTCACCGGGGAGCTGTTTTTT

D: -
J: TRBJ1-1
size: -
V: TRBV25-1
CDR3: CASSDGTGWNTEAFF
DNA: TGTGCCAGCAGTGATGGTACCGGATGGAACACTGAAGCTTTCTTT

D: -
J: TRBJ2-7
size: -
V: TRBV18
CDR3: CASSPQKSSYEQYF
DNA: TGTGCCAGCTCACCACAAAAGAGCTCCTACGAGCAGTACTTC

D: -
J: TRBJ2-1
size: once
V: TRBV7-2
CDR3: CASSLEVASYNEQFF
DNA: TGTGCCAGCAGCTTAGAGGTTGCATCCTACAATGAGCAGTTCTTC

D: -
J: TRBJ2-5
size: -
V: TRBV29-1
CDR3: CSARDVQETQYF
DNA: TGCAGCGCCCGGGACGTCCAAGAGACCCAGTACTTC